Below, one TCR beta chain is given with its context. Its antigen is not known. Naive CD4 T cells were sorted as CD45RO-negative, CD62L-positive. The source of the sample is a study of human versus mouse CDR3 diversity and MHC coevolution. This CDR3 region has 13 residues. CDR1 is SNHLY and CDR2 is FYNNEI in the germline V gene. With 6 bases removed from V and 8 bases from J, the gap between germline ends came to 15 bases. Study observations and caveats: Human T cells were selected on more than five MHC II alleles.

Clones were read by immunoSEQ multiplex PCR, and TCRdb kept only the in-frame ones, dropping some. The repertoire holds 45,000 to 75,000 clones, with just under 95% as singletons. The sequence came from a person aged 55 to 70 in good health. The chain joins TRBV2 to TRBJ2-3; D perhaps matches TRBD1 (5 bases). Sequenced sample: naive CD4+ T cells from blood. Described subset: CD45RO-negative CD62L-positive naive CD4 T cells. CDR3: CASSQGPNRTQYF. The CDR3, as DNA: TGTGCCAGCAGCCAGGGTCCGAACCGTACGCAGTATTTT.